The source of this T cell receptor (beta chain) is a study of OX40 agonist ivuxolimab in advanced cancers. On this clone itself: Other DNA variants within this sample encode the same CDR3.

TCRdb keeps only in-frame clones here, not all; method: immunoSEQ multiplex PCR. The sample shows about 150,000 clones, about nine tenths of them seen only once. Trimming left V 4 bases short and J 0 bases short, with 6 bases between. Germline values: CDR1 SQVTM, CDR2 ANQGSEA. CDR3 length: 12 amino acids. V usage is TRBV29-1 and J usage is TRBJ1-1, with D unclear. The receptor's source is an adult with an advanced solid tumor such as melanoma, head and neck, liver or kidney cancer. The sequences come from CD4+ or CD8+ T cells sorted from blood, collected in a trial of the OX40 agonist ivuxolimab. CDR3 sequence: CSVAGLNTEAFF. In DNA form, the CDR3 reads TGCAGCGTTGCTGGACTGAACACTGAAGCTTTCTTT.